The TCR beta chain under discussion was sequenced for a study of CD8 T cells in Susac syndrome. Negative isolation yielded the CD8+ and CD4+ T cells, while FACS enriched the TEMRA cells. It was with random hexamers that 0.5 to 1 ug RNA was reverse transcribed. Amplification of the TCR beta CDR3 was carried out by immunoSEQ multiplex PCR, which spanned a total of 54 Vbeta and 13 Jbeta segments. TCRdb used MiXCR to reprocess the immunoSEQ multiplex PCR reads, holding one entry per CDR3 protein. The data show over 150,000 distinct CDR3 sequences, with over 85% seen just once and around 0.09% held by the top ten. The length of the CDR3 is 13 residues. V lost 4 bases and J lost 7, with 11 bases in between.

The TCR comes from a human donor with multiple sclerosis. The chain recombines TRBV23-1 with TRBJ2-1; D may be TRBD1 or TRBD2 (5 bases each). TRBV23-1 is sorted into the ORF group, with uncertain function. Sequenced: CD4+ T cells from PBMCs. CDR3 in amino acids: CASSRGNENEQFF. Here the CDR3 DNA reads TGCGCCAGCAGTCGGGGGAATGAAAATGAGCAGTTCTTC.